A single sample gave rise to the 23 T cell receptor beta chains below, sequenced in a study of Graves' ophthalmopathy and Graves' hyperthyroidism. Amplification from RNA transcripts yielded the TCR beta CDR3 regions. First-round RT-PCR used HTBI primers; second-round multiplex PCR followed. TCRdb fed the multiplex PCR reads into MiXCR, producing one record per CDR3 protein. Among almost 750,000 distinct CDR3 sequences, approximately 40% were seen once, and the ten largest hold 44%. The sequencing input was peripheral blood. These receptors were taken from an adult man with Graves' ophthalmopathy.

This chain connects TRBV7-4 to TRBJ2-7; possible D gene TRBD1, 6 bases. The CDR3 sequence is 15 residues long. Trimming cost V 1 base and J 0 bases, with 10 bases left between them. Looked up from germline, CDR1 is SGHVT and CDR2 is SQSDAQ. The CDR3 nucleotides read TGTGCCAGCAGCTTAGGACAGGTCTTCTCCTACGAGCAGTACTTC. The encoded protein is CASSLGQVFSYEQYF.

This clonotype was recorded at least ten times. The V gene is TRBV20-1, the J gene TRBJ1-5; 7 bases line up with TRBD1. The trim removed 1 base at V and 4 bases at J, leaving 7 bases unmatched. This CDR3 region has 15 residues. The germline V gene has CDR1 DFQATT and CDR2 SNEGSKA (reference sequence). CDR3: CSARGQGMSNQPQHF. CDR3 sequence (DNA): TGCAGTGCTAGAGGACAGGGTATGTCGAATCAGCCCCAGCATTTT.

The CDR3 is CASSHLYGELFF. CDR3 nucleotides: TGTGCCAGCAGCCATCTATACGGGGAGCTGTTTTTT. The chain combines TRBV14 with TRBJ2-2, with D unresolved. CDR3 length: 12 amino acids. Deletions cut 3 bases from V and 7 bases from J, with 6 bases between. CDR1 and CDR2 from the germline V gene are SGHDN and FVKESK.

A single count supports this clonotype. A much larger clone is a single base away; this may be a read error. Here the CDR3 omits its conserved ending phenylalanine or tryptophan, so a read error is the likely source. V is TRBV6-2 or TRBV6-3 and J is TRBJ1-2; D is unresolved. The V gene lost 6 bases and the J gene lost 7 bases, with 9 bases spanning the gap. Germline V lookup: CDR1 MNHEY, CDR2 SVGEGT. This CDR3 region has 11 residues. In DNA form, the CDR3 reads TGTGCCAGCAGCCCCGGATCTGGCTACACCCTC. The encoded protein is CASSPGSGYTL.

The sample holds many counts of this clonotype. This chain joins TRBV20-1 and TRBJ2-5, with 10 bases identical to TRBD2. Germline V gene lookup returns CDR1 DFQATT and CDR2 SNEGSKA (reference sequence). The CDR3 contains 14 residues. V lost 0 bases and J lost 5; bases outside the gene matches: 3. CDR3 sequence: CSARDTSGVETQYF. The CDR3 DNA sequence: TGCAGTGCTAGAGACACTAGCGGGGTTGAGACCCAGTACTTC.

This clonotype was counted a few times. V is TRBV20-1 and J is TRBJ1-6, with D hard to call. The V gene lost 6 bases and the J gene lost 11 bases, with 11 bases spanning the gap. The germline V gene has CDR1 DFQATT and CDR2 SNEGSKA (reference sequence). There are 11 residues in the CDR3. The CDR3 sequence is CSARSGTPLHF. CDR3 sequence (DNA): TGCAGTGCCCGGTCGGGGACACCCCTCCACTTT.

The genes are TRBV2 and TRBJ1-1, with a possible D match to TRBD1 (5 bases). Deletions cut 5 bases from V and 4 bases from J, with 17 bases between. In germline, CDR1 is SNHLY, CDR2 FYNNEI. The CDR3 extends over 15 amino acids. The CDR3 sequence: CASSFRTAGTTEAFF. CDR3 nucleotide sequence: TGTGCCAGCAGTTTTCGAACGGCAGGGACCACTGAAGCTTTCTTT.

The table lists this clonotype with a few counts. The rearrangement joins TRBV4-1 to TRBJ1-2; D remains ambiguous. The CDR3 has 13 amino acids. V was trimmed by 4 bases and J by 3 bases, leaving 9 bases between them. Germline V lookup: CDR1 MGHRA, CDR2 YSYEKL. CDR3 sequence (DNA): TGCGCCAGCAGCCCAGGAGAGTACTATGGCTACACCTTC. This codes for CASSPGEYYGYTF.

At least ten counts were recorded for this clonotype. The V gene is TRBV5-1, the J gene TRBJ2-7, with D unresolved. The CDR3 covers 13 residues. V was clipped by 5 bases and J by 3 bases, with 12 bases between them. CDR1 is SGHRS, CDR2 YFSETQ, per germline. CDR3 sequence reads: CASSRSTDYEQYF. The DNA for the CDR3 is TGCGCCAGCAGTAGGTCAACCGACTACGAGCAGTACTTC.

V is TRBV20-1 and J is TRBJ2-5, with D tentatively TRBD1 or TRBD2 (5 bases each). Germline CDR1 reads DFQATT; CDR2 reads SNEGSKA (reference sequence). V was cut by 6 bases and J by 5 bases, with 16 bases left in between. CDR3 length: 13 amino acids. CDR3 amino acids: CSAIREPGETQYF. In nucleotides, the CDR3 is TGCAGTGCGATCCGGGAACCAGGGGAGACCCAGTACTTC.

This clonotype was seen a few times. The chain uses TRBV11-2 and TRBJ2-7; TRBD1 aligns across 7 bases. CDR3 length equals 14 residues. J lost 2 bases, V lost 0 bases, and 1 base had no gene match. The V gene's germline CDR1 is SGHAT and CDR2 FQNNGV. The DNA for the CDR3 is TGTGCCAGCAGCTTAGACACAGGGGCCTACGAGCAGTACTTC. Encoded protein: CASSLDTGAYEQYF.

In regard to this clonotype: This may arise from a read error, as a much more abundant clone is one base away. Likely a read error: the CDR3 ends without its conserved phenylalanine or tryptophan. This chain links TRBV2 with TRBJ2-7; 7 positions match TRBD2. After removal of 7 bases from V and 5 bases from J, the junction contained 11 bases not matched to a gene. The CDR3 totals 14 residues. The germline V gene has CDR1 SNHLY and CDR2 FYNNEI. The CDR3: CASTEREGWDEQYL. CDR3 nucleotide sequence: TGTGCCAGCACCGAGAGGGAGGGTTGGGACGAGCAGTACTTG.

Only a few counts were recorded for this clonotype. V usage is TRBV9 and J usage is TRBJ2-2, with D perhaps matching TRBD1 (6 bases). Germline V CDR1 and CDR2: SGDLS, YYNGEE. Trimming took 1 base from V and 4 from J, leaving 14 bases between them. The length of the CDR3 is 16 residues. CDR3 DNA: TGTGCCAGCAGCGTATTTTCGACAGGCGGCACCGGGGAGCTGTTTTTT. This encodes CASSVFSTGGTGELFF.

The J gene is TRBJ1-2, the V gene TRBV10-3, with a weak D call TRBD1 (6 bases). CDR3 length: 14 amino acids. Per the germline V gene, CDR1 is ENHRY and CDR2 is SYGVKD. Trimming stripped 10 bases from V and 8 bases from J, with 23 bases between. CDR3 sequence: CASSRVQGVGGYTF. The CDR3 region has the DNA TGTGCCAGCAGCCGGGTACAGGGTGTGGGGGGCTACACCTTC.

This chain links TRBV20-1 with TRBJ2-2; 8 bases are shared with TRBD2. Germline lookup yields CDR1 DFQATT and CDR2 SNEGSKA (reference sequence). The CDR3 covers 16 residues. V was pared by 3 bases and J by 2 bases, with 8 bases of the junction left unmatched. As DNA, the CDR3 is TGCAGTGCTAGGGTGTTTAGCGGGGCAAACACCGGGGAGCTGTTTTTT. The encoded protein is CSARVFSGANTGELFF.

J is TRBJ2-7 and V is TRBV7-2; tentative D call: TRBD2 (6 bases). Trimming left V 11 bases short and J 2 bases short, with 19 bases between. The CDR3 sequence is 14 residues long. CDR1 and CDR2 from the germline V gene are SGHTA and FQGNSA. CDR3 sequence reads: CAWNRIAEAYEQYF. The CDR3 region has the DNA TGTGCCTGGAATAGGATAGCGGAGGCCTACGAGCAGTACTTC.

At least ten counts were recorded for this clonotype. V and J are TRBV7-2 and TRBJ1-6, with D tentatively TRBD1 (6 bases). Per the germline V gene, CDR1 is SGHTA and CDR2 is FQGNSA. CDR3 length: 14 amino acids. The V end was cut by 2 bases, the J end by 9 bases, with 11 bases between. This chain's CDR3 is CASSLTAGVSPLHF. The DNA of the CDR3 is TGTGCCAGCAGCTTAACGGCAGGGGTTTCACCCCTCCACTTT. The entire variable domain, with the rest obtained from reference TRBV7-2 and TRBJ1-6, is as follows: GAGVSQSPSNKVTEKGKDVELRCDPISGHTALYWYRQSLGQGLEFLIYFQGNSAPDKSGLPSDRFSAERTGGSVSTLTIQRTQQEDSAVYLCASSLTAGVSPLHFGNGTRLTVT.

The sample holds many counts of this clonotype. The genes are TRBV29-1 and TRBJ2-7, with D unclear. Trimming cost V 4 bases and J 1 base, with 8 bases left between them. The CDR3 totals 12 residues. The V gene's germline CDR1 is SQVTM and CDR2 ANQGSEA. The CDR3 DNA reads TGCAGCGTTGTAGGCCGGTCCTACGAGCAGTACTTC. It translates to CSVVGRSYEQYF.

This clonotype was seen at least ten times. This chain uses TRBV2 with TRBJ1-6, with D unresolved. Trimming stripped 4 bases from V and 7 bases from J, with 14 bases between. Looked up from germline, CDR1 is SNHLY and CDR2 is FYNNEI. The CDR3 is 15 amino acids. The CDR3 coding sequence is TGTGCCAGCAGTGGTGGCGGCAGTTGGAATTCACCCCTCCACTTT. Translation gives CASSGGGSWNSPLHF.

The sample holds a few counts of this clonotype. The chain combines TRBV19 with TRBJ2-7; D is unresolved. Germline CDR1 and CDR2: LNHDA and SQIVND (reference sequence). This CDR3 has 11 residues. CDR3: CQRILILEQYF. The CDR3 region has the DNA TGTCAGAGGATTTTAATTCTCGAGCAGTACTTC.

The table lists this clonotype with a few counts. The chain couples TRBV12-3 or TRBV12-4 to TRBJ1-1; unclear D gene. The CDR3 covers 14 residues. V lost 6 bases to trimming and J lost 5 bases, with 16 bases between them. CDR3 in amino acids: CASSTRHRGTEAFF. The CDR3 nucleotides are TGTGCCAGCAGCACCCGACACCGAGGGACTGAAGCTTTCTTT.

J is TRBJ1-5 and V is TRBV4-1; 9 bases are shared with TRBD1. V was clipped by 3 bases and J by 6 bases; unmatched bases: 6. The CDR3 is made up of 15 amino acids. Germline CDR1 MGHRA, CDR2 YSYEKL. This CDR3 is CASSQDRGGGQPQHF. The CDR3 bases are TGCGCCAGCAGCCAGGACAGGGGAGGGGGTCAGCCCCAGCATTTT.

This chain connects TRBV25-1 to TRBJ2-2; the D is unclear. Germline lookup yields CDR1 MGHDK and CDR2 SYGVNS. The germline V and J ends were trimmed by 6 bases and 3 bases, with 11 bases remaining between them. This CDR3 contains 14 residues. CDR3 nucleotide sequence: TGTGCCAGCAGCTCTCAGGATTACACCGGGGAGCTGTTTTTT. Translating gives CASSSQDYTGELFF.